Presented here are 21 T cell receptor beta chains from one specimen sequenced in a study of immune characterization of retroperitoneal liposarcoma. MiXCR, applied by TCRdb to the PCR reads, yields one record per CDR3 protein. This sample has 7,700 or so distinct CDR3 sequences, with 30% found just once. Sequencing used blood. These receptors were taken from a male donor with retroperitoneal liposarcoma.

The chain couples TRBV5-1 to TRBJ2-5; D unclear. Between the trimmed V and J ends, which lost 4 bases and 2 bases, there was a span of 9 bases. The CDR3 has 13 amino acids. CDR1 SGHRS and CDR2 YFSETQ come from the germline V gene. CDR3 amino acids: CASSRREQETQYF. The CDR3 bases are TGCGCCAGCAGCCGCAGAGAACAAGAGACCCAGTACTTC. Together with reference TRBV5-1 and TRBJ2-5, the CDR3 gives the full variable domain: KAGVTQTPRYLIKTRGQQVTLSCSPISGHRSVSWYQQTPGQGLQFLFEYFSETQRNKGNFPGRFSGRQFSNSRSEMNVSTLELGDSALYLCASSRREQETQYFGPGTRLLVL.

The chain is built from TRBV6-7 and TRBJ2-2, with 10 bases matching TRBD2. TRBV6-7 belongs to the ORF category, with a function that is uncertain. Losses at the gene ends were 4 bases for V and 0 bases for J; bases not matched to a gene: 11. This CDR3 contains 19 residues. The CDR3 DNA sequence: TGTGCCAGCAGTTCCTCCCTAGCGGGAGTAGTCCCGAACACCGGGGAGCTGTTTTTT. It is translated as CASSSSLAGVVPNTGELFF.

This clonotype showed up just a few times. The V call is TRBV6-1, the J call TRBJ2-5, with 11 bases identical to TRBD2. The J call may be mistaken, given a closer DNA end match to TRBJ2-7. The germline V gene has CDR1 MNHNS and CDR2 SASEGT. There are 16 residues in the CDR3. This chain's CDR3 is CASRGLAVGGSYEQYF. In DNA form, the CDR3 reads TGTGCCAGTCGGGGACTAGCGGTTGGGGGATCCTACGAGCAGTACTTC.

This clonotype is deemed medium-sized. The rearrangement uses TRBV6-1 and TRBJ1-5; TRBD1 matches at 9 bases. The CDR3 loop spans 16 amino acids. Germline-derived CDR1 and CDR2 are MNHNS and SASEGT. After removal of 6 bases from V and 4 bases from J, the junction contained 10 bases not matched to a gene. The DNA of the CDR3 is TGTGCCAGCAGGGACAGGGGAGGAGGGAGAAATCAGCCCCAGCATTTT. This encodes CASRDRGGGRNQPQHF.

This clonotype has only a few counts. The chain recombines TRBV4-1 with TRBJ1-5; no clear D gene. The length of the CDR3 is 16 residues. Germline values: CDR1 MGHRA, CDR2 YSYEKL. V gave up 0 bases and J gave up 5 bases, with 14 bases separating them. The CDR3 spells CASSQDLWGGDQPQHF. CDR3 nucleotides: TGCGCCAGCAGCCAAGATTTGTGGGGTGGGGATCAGCCCCAGCATTTT.

This clonotype was recorded at least ten times. V and J are TRBV6-5 and TRBJ2-1; no clear D gene. CDR3 length: 14 residues. Germline V gene sequence: CDR1 MNHEY, CDR2 SVGAGI. Trimming shortened V by 2 bases and J by 0 bases, and 5 bases separated the two germline ends. CDR3 nucleotide sequence: TGTGCCAGCAGTTACCTACCCTCCTACAATGAGCAGTTCTTC. Translating it yields CASSYLPSYNEQFF.

Of note for this clonotype: This may stem from a read error, because a much larger clone lies one nucleotide away. This chain connects TRBV11-1 to TRBJ2-5, with a weak D call TRBD1 (5 bases). Germline CDR1 is SGHAT and CDR2 is FQDESV (reference sequence). V lost 5 bases and J lost 11, with 21 bases in between. The CDR3 sequence is 14 residues long. Written as DNA, the CDR3 is TGTGCCAGCAGCCATCCTGACGAGGACAATGAGCAGTACTTC. Translation: CASSHPDEDNEQYF.

Judged by abundance, this clonotype is medium-sized. This chain links TRBV6-1 with TRBJ2-3, with 9 bases lining up with TRBD2. V was clipped by 5 bases and J by 2 bases; unmatched bases: 14. The CDR3 runs to 18 residues. Germline loops: CDR1 MNHNS, CDR2 SASEGT. In nucleotides, the CDR3 is TGTGCCAGCAGTTCCTTTTTCCGTGGCGGGAGGGCCACAGATACGCAGTATTTT. It translates to CASSSFFRGGRATDTQYF.

The chain recombines TRBV7-2 with TRBJ2-5, with 15 bases aligning to TRBD2. The J call may not be correct, given that the DNA end is closer to TRBJ2-7. The CDR3 has 16 residues. Looked up from germline, CDR1 is SGHTA and CDR2 is FQGNSA. The CDR3 DNA is TGTGCCAGCAGCCCCGGACTAGCGGGAGGGATCCCCGAGCAGTACTTC. Translation: CASSPGLAGGIPEQYF.

The chain combines TRBV10-3 with TRBJ2-5, with D maybe TRBD2 (5 bases). The CDR3 is 14 amino acids. Germline CDR1 is ENHRY and CDR2 is SYGVKD. Trimming took off 6 bases at V and 5 bases at J, with 16 bases between the two ends. The CDR3: CAIRSRGIGETQYF. The CDR3 DNA reads TGTGCCATCAGGTCCCGGGGAATCGGGGAGACCCAGTACTTC.

The V call is TRBV6-6, the J call TRBJ2-7; D assignment may be TRBD1 or TRBD2 (5 bases each). The V end lost 2 bases, the J end lost 1 base, and 12 bases lay between the germline ends. The germline gives CDR1 MNHNY, CDR2 SVGAGI (reference sequence). The CDR3 extends over 15 amino acids. The CDR3 sequence: CASSYGAGGSYEQYF. CDR3 coding DNA: TGTGCCAGCAGTTACGGGGCAGGAGGTTCCTACGAGCAGTACTTC.

This clonotype was counted once. In nucleotides, the CDR3 is TGTGCCAGCAGTTCTAGGAAAGCAGATACGCAGTATTTT. It encodes CASSSRKADTQYF. The rearrangement links TRBV27 to TRBJ2-3, with D hard to call. CDR1 is MNHEY and CDR2 is SMNVEV in the germline V gene (reference sequence). V shed 4 bases and J shed 4 bases, with 9 bases lying between them. The CDR3 is 13 amino acids.

The rearrangement uses TRBV3-1 and TRBJ2-1; 9 nucleotides line up with TRBD2. Germline CDR1 reads LGHDT; CDR2 reads YNNKEL (reference sequence). CDR3 length: 16 residues. V lost 1 base to trimming and J lost 4 bases; unmatched junction nucleotides: 5. The CDR3 loop reads CASSQVILAGYNEQFF. In nucleotides, the CDR3 is TGTGCCAGCAGCCAAGTTATCCTAGCGGGATACAATGAGCAGTTCTTC.

The table lists this clonotype with a few counts. The chain combines TRBV6-1 with TRBJ2-7, with 7 bases aligning to TRBD1. CDR3 length equals 14 residues. Germline CDR1 is MNHNS and CDR2 is SASEGT. Trimming took 5 bases from V and 3 from J; bases not matched to a gene: 7. CDR3 in amino acids: CASSLQTGSYEQYF. The CDR3 nucleotides read TGTGCCAGCAGTCTACAGACAGGGAGCTACGAGCAGTACTTC.

The chain combines TRBV9 with TRBJ2-1, with 9 bases identical to TRBD1. Trimming took 3 bases from V and 9 from J; bases not matched to a gene: 10. Germline loops: CDR1 SGDLS, CDR2 YYNGEE. This CDR3 contains 15 residues. CDR3 protein: CASSEGQGMVFEQFF. CDR3 in DNA: TGTGCCAGCAGCGAGGGACAGGGAATGGTTTTTGAGCAGTTCTTC.

The J gene is TRBJ1-1, the V gene TRBV4-2; D unclear. The V and J ends lost 2 bases and 3 bases respectively, with 13 bases between them. The germline CDR1 and CDR2 sequences are LGHNA and YNFKEQ. This CDR3 contains 15 residues. The CDR3 loop reads CASSQPRLGDTEAFF. Here the CDR3 DNA reads TGTGCCAGCAGCCAACCACGACTCGGTGACACTGAAGCTTTCTTT.

The chain recombines TRBV4-1 with TRBJ2-1, with D possibly being TRBD2 (7 bases). The germline V gene has CDR1 MGHRA and CDR2 YSYEKL. CDR3 length: 18 residues. V lost 0 bases and J 2 bases, leaving 17 bases between the germline ends. CDR3 nucleotide sequence: TGCGCCAGCAGCCAAGATCGAAGGGGGGGCAATGCCTACAATGAGCAGTTCTTC. Its translation is CASSQDRRGGNAYNEQFF.

There are a few counts of this clonotype. The rearrangement links TRBV6-5 to TRBJ2-5; no clear D gene. The CDR3 runs 11 residues. CDR1 MNHEY and CDR2 SVGAGI come from the germline V gene. Trimming took 9 bases from V and 4 from J, leaving 9 bases between them. The DNA for the CDR3 is TGTGCCAGTCAAAACTCAGAGACCCAGTACTTC. It is translated as CASQNSETQYF.

This clonotype turned up a few times. This chain joins TRBV30 and TRBJ1-1, with D possibly being TRBD1 (6 bases). The CDR3 is 14 residues long. The V end was cut by 0 bases, the J end by 1 base, with 9 bases between. CDR1 and CDR2 from the germline V gene are GTSNPN and SVGIG (reference sequence). Here the CDR3 DNA reads TGTGCCTGGAGTGTAAACAGGGAGAACACTGAAGCTTTCTTT. As protein: CAWSVNRENTEAFF.

J is TRBJ2-3 and V is TRBV10-1; 8 bases align to TRBD1. The CDR3 is 15 amino acids. CDR1 WNHNN and CDR2 SYGVQD come from the germline V gene (reference sequence). The ends lost 1 base at V and 2 bases at J; junction bases unmatched: 2. The CDR3 DNA reads as TGCGCCAGCAGTGAGTGGGACAGGTCCACAGATACGCAGTATTTT. Amino acids: CASSEWDRSTDTQYF.

The chain employs TRBV6-1 and TRBJ2-7; 10 nucleotides align to TRBD2. Per germline, CDR1 MNHNS and CDR2 SASEGT. Trimming removed 8 bases from V and 1 base from J; junction bases left unmatched: 11. The CDR3 has 16 residues. The CDR3 sequence: CASSDLAGEGSYEQYF. The CDR3, as DNA: TGTGCCAGCTCTGATCTAGCGGGAGAGGGGTCCTACGAGCAGTACTTC.